Below, 21 T cell receptor beta chains from the same sample are listed, as sequenced in a study of T cell responses to AZD1222 COVID-19 vaccine. Data came from immunoSEQ multiplex PCR; TCRdb stores just in-frame clones and leaves some out. The table records around 170,000 clones, about nine tenths of them present only once. The input for sequencing was peripheral blood, taken 28 days after the second AZD1222 dose. The receptors here all came from an adult who received the AZD1222 COVID-19 vaccine.

The V call is TRBV3-1 (or the pseudogene TRBV3-2), the J call TRBJ1-2, with 7 nucleotides matching TRBD1. Losses at the gene ends were 1 base for V and 5 bases for J; bases not matched to a gene: 4. CDR1 is LGHDT and CDR2 is YNNKEL in the germline V gene (reference sequence). This CDR3 region has 14 residues. Here the CDR3 DNA reads TGTGCCAGCAGCCAAGGACAACAGGGGTATGGCTACACCTTC. As protein: CASSQGQQGYGYTF.

This rearrangement joins TRBV2 to TRBJ2-1; the match to TRBD2 covers 10 bases. The CDR3 has 18 residues. Germline CDR1 SNHLY, CDR2 FYNNEI. The ends lost 9 bases at V and 4 bases at J; junction bases unmatched: 18. CDR3 residues: CASRGLLAGVGPYNEQFF. In DNA form, the CDR3 reads TGTGCCAGTAGAGGGTTGCTAGCGGGAGTCGGGCCGTACAATGAGCAGTTCTTC.

This clone is a singleton in its sample. The J gene is TRBJ2-3, the V gene TRBV29-1, with 8 bases aligning to TRBD1. The J segment lost 6 bases and the V segment lost 0 bases, leaving 5 bases of the junction unmatched. CDR1 is SQVTM and CDR2 is ANQGSEA in the germline V gene. The CDR3 sequence is 14 residues long. The CDR3 region has the DNA TGCAGCGTTGAAGATCCAGGGGGCATCGATACGCAGTATTTT. It is translated as CSVEDPGGIDTQYF.

This clone showed up just once. V gene TRBV7-9 combines with J gene TRBJ1-6; D not resolved. Germline V gene sequence: CDR1 SEHNR, CDR2 FQNEAQ (reference sequence). The length of the CDR3 is 15 residues. Deletions cut 0 bases from V and 11 bases from J, with 14 bases between. The CDR3 spells CASSLAAIPETPLHF. The CDR3 coding sequence is TGTGCCAGCAGCTTAGCGGCCATCCCTGAGACACCCCTCCACTTT.

This clone was counted a single time. The chain recombines TRBV7-2 with TRBJ1-2, with D unclear. CDR3 length equals 13 residues. The V and J ends lost 0 bases and 2 bases respectively, with 4 bases between them. The germline V gene has CDR1 SGHTA and CDR2 FQGNSA. DNA for the CDR3: TGTGCCAGCAGCTTAGCAGAGAACTATGGCTACACCTTC. Its protein product is CASSLAENYGYTF.

This sequence joins TRBV28 and TRBJ1-1; tentative D call: TRBD1 (6 bases). Germline V gene lookup returns CDR1 MDHEN and CDR2 SYDVKM. The CDR3 spans 13 residues. V lost 6 bases and J 5 bases, leaving 13 bases between the germline ends. CDR3 in amino acids: CASRQQGETEAFF. DNA for the CDR3: TGTGCCAGCAGACAACAGGGTGAAACTGAAGCTTTCTTT.

In its sample, this clone was seen a few times. The gene calls are TRBV7-9 and TRBJ2-3; unclear D gene. Trimming removed 5 bases from V and 5 bases from J, with 8 bases in between. CDR1 and CDR2 (germline): SEHNR, FQNEAQ (reference sequence). The length of the CDR3 is 12 residues. CDR3 loop: CASSAWGDTQYF. CDR3 in DNA: TGTGCCAGCAGCGCCTGGGGAGATACGCAGTATTTT. The full variable domain, with the rest looked up from reference TRBV7-9 and TRBJ2-3, is DTGVSQNPRHKITKRGQNVTFRCDPISEHNRLYWYRQTLGQGPEFLTYFQNEAQLEKSRLLSDRFSAERPKGSFSTLEIQRTEQGDSAMYLCASSAWGDTQYFGPGTRLTVL.

The chain has TRBV7-2 and TRBJ1-3; 9 bases are a match to TRBD1. Germline V gives CDR1 SGHTA, CDR2 FQGNSA. The CDR3 spans 16 residues. The trim removed 5 bases at V and 4 bases at J, leaving 9 bases unmatched. The CDR3 sequence is CASSRQTGGLGNTIYF. CDR3 nucleotides: TGTGCCAGCAGCCGGCAGACAGGGGGTCTCGGAAACACCATATATTTT. The entire variable domain, with the rest obtained from reference TRBV7-2 and TRBJ1-3, is as follows: GAGVSQSPSNKVTEKGKDVELRCDPISGHTALYWYRQSLGQGLEFLIYFQGNSAPDKSGLPSDRFSAERTGGSVSTLTIQRTQQEDSAVYLCASSRQTGGLGNTIYFGEGSWLTVV.

V is TRBV5-1 and J is TRBJ2-7, with 10 nucleotides matching TRBD1. The CDR3 length is 15 residues. Trimming cost V 0 bases and J 5 bases; bases outside gene matches: 5. Germline V gene data show CDR1 as SGHRS and CDR2 as YFSETQ. CDR3 sequence: CASSLGGQGTNEQYF. Written as DNA, the CDR3 is TGCGCCAGCAGCTTGGGGGGACAGGGGACCAACGAGCAGTACTTC.

This clone was seen once. The chain couples TRBV5-7 to TRBJ1-5; the match to TRBD1 covers 7 bases. TRBV5-7 is labeled an ORF, and its function is uncertain. CDR3 size: 15 residues. J was trimmed by 5 bases and V by 4 bases; bases with no gene match: 9. CDR3 in amino acids: CASSGGQLGHQPQHF. DNA of the CDR3: TGTGCCAGCAGCGGGGGACAGCTAGGACATCAGCCCCAGCATTTT.

This chain joins TRBV7-3 and TRBJ2-6; weak D call: TRBD2 (6 bases). This CDR3 comprises 19 residues. Germline loops: CDR1 SGHTA, CDR2 FQGTGA. V gave up 5 bases and J gave up 1 base, with 21 bases separating them. CDR3: CASSPPWGSGGSGANVLTF. As DNA, the CDR3 is TGTGCCAGCAGCCCCCCCTGGGGTAGCGGAGGATCTGGGGCCAACGTCCTGACTTTC.

The rearrangement uses TRBV5-6 and TRBJ2-7; D not certain. Germline lookup yields CDR1 SGHDT and CDR2 YYEEEE. The CDR3 runs to 13 residues. V lost 0 bases, J lost 0 bases, and 4 bases lay in between. The CDR3 sequence: CASSLVLSYEQYF. The CDR3 nucleotides are TGTGCCAGCAGCTTGGTTCTCTCCTACGAGCAGTACTTC.

This clone was found once. This chain joins TRBV19 and TRBJ1-1; D gene ambiguous. Germline V gene sequence: CDR1 LNHDA, CDR2 SQIVND (reference sequence). Trimming removed 6 bases at V and 7 bases at J, with 15 bases between. The CDR3 consists of 13 residues. The CDR3 coding sequence is TGTGCCAGTAGCCCCTACGAGGGTCTTGAAGCTTTCTTT. As protein: CASSPYEGLEAFF.

This clone was picked up one time. The chain links TRBV4-3 to TRBJ1-6, with D possibly TRBD1 on 5 matching bases. Germline V CDR1 and CDR2: LGHNA, YSLEER. V lost 0 bases and J 3 bases, leaving 12 bases between the germline ends. There are 17 residues in the CDR3. The CDR3 loop reads CASSQDLPGRYNSPLHF. Here the CDR3 DNA reads TGCGCCAGCAGCCAAGATCTGCCAGGGCGCTATAATTCACCCCTCCACTTT.

The rearrangement joins TRBV7-3 to TRBJ2-7; weak D call: TRBD2 (5 bases). The CDR3 extends over 14 amino acids. The V end was cut by 2 bases, the J end by 2 bases, with 10 bases between. Germline CDR1 is SGHTA and CDR2 is FQGTGA. As DNA, the CDR3 is TGTGCCAGCAGCTTAGCTGAGGGAGCCTACGAGCAGTACTTC. This translates into CASSLAEGAYEQYF.

This chain links TRBV5-4 with TRBJ1-2, with 10 nucleotides matching TRBD1. Germline V gene data show CDR1 as SGHNT and CDR2 as YYREEE (reference sequence). The V segment lost 4 bases and the J segment 2 bases; nucleotides outside the gene matches: 2. CDR3 length: 14 residues. The CDR3 reads CASSTGQGNYGYTF. For the CDR3, the DNA is TGTGCCAGCAGCACGGGACAGGGGAACTATGGCTACACCTTC.

This chain joins TRBV28 and TRBJ2-2, with 7 bases matching TRBD2. The CDR3 contains 16 residues. The V gene's germline CDR1 is MDHEN and CDR2 SYDVKM. V shed 7 bases and J 2 bases; nucleotides not matched to a gene: 10. The chain's CDR3 is CASNVFAGVNTGELFF. The CDR3 DNA is TGTGCCAGCAACGTCTTCGCGGGAGTAAACACCGGGGAGCTGTTTTTT.

CDR3 sequence: CSVLAGTRGEKLFF. CDR3 coding DNA: TGCAGCGTTCTTGCCGGGACCAGGGGCGAAAAACTGTTTTTT. V is TRBV29-1 and J is TRBJ1-4; maybe TRBD1 (6 bases). CDR1 and CDR2 from the germline V gene are SQVTM and ANQGSEA. This CDR3 has 14 amino acids. Trimming took 5 bases from V and 8 from J, leaving 18 bases between them.

This clone is a singleton in its sample. The gene calls are TRBV18 and TRBJ1-6; maybe TRBD1 (5 bases). Germline CDR1 KGHSH, CDR2 LQKENI. The CDR3 totals 14 residues. Trimming took 4 bases from V and 7 from J, leaving 11 bases between them. The chain's CDR3 is CASSLRGLNSPLHF. The CDR3 DNA sequence: TGTGCCAGCTCACTAAGGGGCCTCAATTCACCCCTCCACTTT.

This clone was counted a single time. The chain employs TRBV12-3 or TRBV12-4 and TRBJ2-2; no clear D. V was clipped by 7 bases and J by 7 bases, with 13 bases between them. CDR3 size: 13 residues. CDR3 sequence: CASIMTWGGELFF. CDR3 nucleotides: TGTGCCAGCATTATGACGTGGGGCGGGGAGCTGTTTTTT.

V gene TRBV29-1 combines with J gene TRBJ2-5, with 11 bases identical to TRBD1. This CDR3 region has 15 residues. Germline V CDR1 and CDR2: SQVTM, ANQGSEA. Trimming removed 4 bases from V and 3 bases from J; junction bases left unmatched: 7. CDR3 amino acids: CSVARTGGVKETQYF. The CDR3 nucleotides are TGCAGCGTTGCCCGGACAGGGGGCGTTAAAGAGACCCAGTACTTC. The variable domain in full, with the rest retrieved from reference TRBV29-1 and TRBJ2-5, is SAVISQKPSRDICQRGTSLTIQCQVDSQVTMMFWYRQQPGQSLTLIATANQGSEATYESGFVIDKFPISRPNLTFSTLTVSNMSPEDSSIYLCSVARTGGVKETQYFGPGTRLLVL.